A single sample is the source of the 24 T cell receptor beta chains below, sequenced in a study of T cell repertoires in cytomegalovirus infection. TCRdb reprocessed the reads via MiXCR and lists one record per CDR3 protein. The sample comprises 450,000 to 600,000 distinct CDR3 sequences, 30% to 40% of which are singletons, and 17% rests with the top ten. No antigen has been assigned to these receptors. Here the sequenced sample was cultured PBMCs, taken from culture after CMV antigen stimulation. All receptors derive from a human donor in good health (CMV status not recorded). Some clones in this sample may be carry-over from other donors' samples.

The J gene is TRBJ1-1, the V gene TRBV19; weak D call: TRBD1 (5 bases). Germline V gene lookup returns CDR1 LNHDA and CDR2 SQIVND (reference sequence). The CDR3 consists of 16 residues. V was shortened by 6 bases and J by 0 bases, with 17 bases between the two germline ends. CDR3 DNA: TGTGCCAGTAGCTCCGGTGCTCAGGGATTGAACACTGAAGCTTTCTTT. The encoded protein is CASSSGAQGLNTEAFF. The full variable domain, in which reference TRBV19 and TRBJ1-1 provide the parts outside the CDR3, is DGGITQSPKYLFRKEGQNVTLSCEQNLNHDAMYWYRQDPGQGLRLIYYSQIVNDFQKGDIAEGYSVSREKKESFPLTVTSAQKNPTAFYLCASSSGAQGLNTEAFFGQGTRLTVV.

The sample holds many counts of this clonotype. The chain recombines TRBV7-2 with TRBJ2-3; D call uncertain. Germline V gene sequence: CDR1 SGHTA, CDR2 FQGNSA. Trimming pared 3 bases from V and 1 base from J, leaving 11 bases between. This CDR3 has 15 residues. The chain's CDR3 is CASSFDPLGTDTQYF. The CDR3 DNA reads TGTGCCAGCAGCTTCGACCCGTTGGGCACAGATACGCAGTATTTT.

V usage is TRBV7-2 and J usage is TRBJ2-7; tentatively, D is TRBD1 (6 bases). CDR1 SGHTA and CDR2 FQGNSA come from the germline V gene. CDR3 length equals 14 residues. Trimming cost V 1 base and J 4 bases, with 11 bases left between them. CDR3 sequence (DNA): TGTGCCAGCAGCTTAGGCCCGGACAGTTACGAGCAGTACTTC. Amino acids: CASSLGPDSYEQYF.

The CDR3 nucleotides are TGTGCCAGCAGCACTAGCGGCCTCTCCTACGAGCAGTACTTC. Its protein is CASSTSGLSYEQYF. The gene calls are TRBV12-3 or TRBV12-4 and TRBJ2-7; 8 positions match TRBD2. J gave up 0 bases and V 6 bases, and 4 bases lay outside the gene matches. CDR3 length equals 14 residues.

This clonotype was detected a few times. V is TRBV29-1 and J is TRBJ2-2; tentative D call: TRBD2 (5 bases). This CDR3 region has 14 residues. The germline V and J ends were trimmed by 2 bases and 1 base, with 8 bases remaining between them. The germline gives CDR1 SQVTM, CDR2 ANQGSEA. CDR3 nucleotide sequence: TGCAGCGTTGAATACCGGGAGAACACCGGGGAGCTGTTTTTT. This translates into CSVEYRENTGELFF.

The J gene is TRBJ2-5, the V gene TRBV7-9; D is possibly TRBD2 (6 bases). V shed 5 bases and J shed 5 bases, with 18 bases lying between them. Germline lookup yields CDR1 SEHNR and CDR2 FQNEAQ (reference sequence). The CDR3 totals 15 residues. The CDR3 loop is CASSHGPPGGETQYF. As DNA, the CDR3 is TGTGCCAGCAGCCACGGGCCCCCCGGGGGTGAGACCCAGTACTTC.

The chain couples TRBV7-2 to TRBJ2-2; 7 bases are shared with TRBD1. Per germline, CDR1 SGHTA and CDR2 FQGNSA. With V trimmed by 6 bases and J by 6 bases, 16 bases remained unmatched. The CDR3 is 17 residues long. CDR3 protein: CASRPTGQGVSAGELFF. The CDR3 DNA reads TGTGCCAGCAGGCCGACGGGGCAGGGGGTGAGCGCCGGGGAGCTGTTTTTT. Combining the CDR3 with reference TRBV7-2 and TRBJ2-2 gives the whole variable domain GAGVSQSPSNKVTEKGKDVELRCDPISGHTALYWYRQSLGQGLEFLIYFQGNSAPDKSGLPSDRFSAERTGGSVSTLTIQRTQQEDSAVYLCASRPTGQGVSAGELFFGEGSRLTVL.

This chain connects TRBV10-3 to TRBJ1-3; perhaps TRBD1 as D (6 bases). This CDR3 comprises 13 residues. V lost 10 bases to trimming and J lost 2 bases, with 12 bases between them. Germline values: CDR1 ENHRY, CDR2 SYGVKD. CDR3 nucleotide sequence: TGTGCCACCTCGGACAGAGCTGGAAACACCATATATTTT. Translating it yields CATSDRAGNTIYF.

V usage is TRBV18 and J usage is TRBJ1-2; D remains unclear. Germline values: CDR1 KGHSH, CDR2 LQKENI. The CDR3 runs to 13 residues. The V gene lost 3 bases and the J gene lost 0 bases, with 5 bases spanning the gap. The CDR3 loop reads CASSPPTNYGYTF. Here the CDR3 DNA reads TGTGCCAGCTCACCCCCGACTAACTATGGCTACACCTTC.

This clonotype was detected a few times. The J gene is TRBJ2-2, the V gene TRBV15; D possibly corresponds to TRBD1 (7 bases). V lost 0 bases and J lost 2, with 10 bases in between. The CDR3 contains 16 residues. Looked up from germline, CDR1 is LNHNV and CDR2 is YYDKDF (reference sequence). The CDR3 nucleotides read TGTGCCACCAGCAGAGAGCGGGACAGTAACACCGGGGAGCTGTTTTTT. Amino acids: CATSRERDSNTGELFF.

About this clonotype: Sequence at one end of the junction differs from germline and may be a read error. The V and J genes are TRBV7-7 and TRBJ2-3; 13 positions agree with TRBD2. Germline V CDR1 and CDR2: SSHAT, FNYEAQ (reference sequence). CDR3 size: 17 residues. The CDR3 reads CASSLEGPTSGRNTQYF. The CDR3 DNA follows: TGTGCTAGCAGCTTAGAGGGCCCGACTAGCGGGAGGAATACGCAGTATTTT.

This clonotype appeared a few times. The V gene is TRBV2, the J gene TRBJ2-7; D not certain. The V gene lost 6 bases and the J gene lost 5 bases, with 14 bases spanning the gap. The V gene's germline CDR1 is SNHLY and CDR2 FYNNEI. The CDR3 is made up of 13 amino acids. This CDR3 is CASRSPRRDEQYV. CDR3 coding DNA: TGTGCCAGCAGGTCCCCTAGAAGAGACGAGCAGTACGTC.

The chain recombines TRBV7-9 with TRBJ1-2; no clear D gene. Germline loops: CDR1 SEHNR, CDR2 FQNEAQ (reference sequence). This CDR3 contains 14 residues. Deletions cut 2 bases from V and 7 bases from J, with 14 bases between. This CDR3 is CASSLPSGTGGYTF. As DNA, the CDR3 is TGTGCCAGCAGCTTACCCTCTGGTACGGGTGGCTACACCTTC. Filled out from reference TRBV7-9 and TRBJ1-2, the complete variable domain reads DTGVSQNPRHKITKRGQNVTFRCDPISEHNRLYWYRQTLGQGPEFLTYFQNEAQLEKSRLLSDRFSAERPKGSFSTLEIQRTEQGDSAMYLCASSLPSGTGGYTFGSGTRLTVV.

This sequence joins TRBV6-6 and TRBJ2-5; no reliable D call. The V gene lost 0 bases and the J gene lost 1 base, with 12 bases spanning the gap. The CDR3 covers 16 residues. In germline, CDR1 is MNHNY, CDR2 SVGAGI (reference sequence). The CDR3, as DNA: TGTGCCAGCAGTTACTCGGTTCGAGGCGGCCAAGAGACCCAGTACTTC. It yields the protein CASSYSVRGGQETQYF.

The chain has TRBV23-1 and TRBJ1-5; possible D gene TRBD1, 6 bases. TRBV23-1 is marked as an open reading frame, function uncertain. The ends were cut back, 1 base at V and 3 bases at J, with 19 bases in the middle. CDR3 size: 18 residues. The DNA for the CDR3 is TGCGCCAGCAGTCAATATTGGTCAGGGGCCACAAACAATCAGCCCCAGCATTTT. It yields the protein CASSQYWSGATNNQPQHF.

The chain couples TRBV4-1 to TRBJ2-5, with D hard to call. Per the germline V gene, CDR1 is MGHRA and CDR2 is YSYEKL. Between the trimmed V and J ends, which lost 0 bases and 1 base, there was a span of 15 bases. CDR3 length: 17 amino acids. The CDR3 spells CASSQDKSEASQETQYF. In DNA form, the CDR3 reads TGCGCCAGCAGCCAAGATAAGTCAGAGGCTTCCCAAGAGACCCAGTACTTC.

The rearrangement links TRBV6-2 or TRBV6-3 to TRBJ2-2, with TRBD1 matching 11 bases. Germline V gene data show CDR1 as MNHEY and CDR2 as SVGEGT. CDR3 size: 15 residues. V gave up 6 bases and J gave up 7 bases; unmatched junction bases: 7. The CDR3 bases are TGTGCCAGCAGACCCGGGACAGGGGGTCACGGGGAGCTGTTTTTT. This sequence encodes CASRPGTGGHGELFF.

The rearrangement uses TRBV28 and TRBJ2-5; a weak D match, TRBD1 (5 bases). V was clipped by 5 bases and J by 2 bases, with 9 bases between them. The CDR3 extends over 13 amino acids. Germline V gene data show CDR1 as MDHEN and CDR2 as SYDVKM. CDR3 in amino acids: CASSPQVQETQYF. CDR3 bases: TGTGCCAGCAGTCCACAGGTACAAGAGACCCAGTACTTC.

This chain uses TRBV6-5 with TRBJ2-1, with TRBD2 identical over 15 bases. In germline, CDR1 is MNHEY, CDR2 SVGAGI. The V gene end was trimmed by 5 bases and the J gene end by 5 bases; junction bases not matched to a gene: 10. This CDR3 region has 18 residues. The chain's CDR3 is CASSPPGLAGGSHNEQFF. CDR3 DNA: TGTGCCAGCAGTCCCCCGGGACTAGCGGGAGGATCTCACAATGAGCAGTTCTTC.

The chain employs TRBV19 and TRBJ1-2; 8 nucleotides match TRBD1. V was pared by 9 bases and J by 3 bases, with 6 bases of the junction left unmatched. Germline values: CDR1 LNHDA, CDR2 SQIVND (reference sequence). The CDR3 spans 13 residues. CDR3 bases: TGTGCCAGCGCAGGGGGCCAGTACTATGGCTACACCTTC. It yields the protein CASAGGQYYGYTF.

This clonotype has ten or more counts. The rearrangement links TRBV7-2 to TRBJ1-1; D gene unclear. Germline CDR1 SGHTA, CDR2 FQGNSA. Trimming removed 1 base at V and 3 bases at J, with 6 bases between. CDR3 length equals 13 residues. DNA of the CDR3: TGTGCCAGCAGCTTAGTCTGGGACACTGAAGCTTTCTTT. This translates into CASSLVWDTEAFF.

The chain has TRBV24-1 and TRBJ2-6, with a tentative D call TRBD1 (6 bases). The CDR3 runs to 18 residues. Trimming shortened V by 4 bases and J by 0 bases, and 15 bases separated the two germline ends. Germline V gives CDR1 KGHDR, CDR2 SFDVKD. CDR3 sequence (DNA): TGTGCCACCAGTGAAACAGGGATGCGGAACTCTGGGGCCAACGTCCTGACTTTC. Its translation is CATSETGMRNSGANVLTF.

As for this clonotype: Relative to the germline gene, one junction end is altered; a read error may explain this. This chain links TRBV12-3 or TRBV12-4 with TRBJ1-1, with no clear D. The CDR3 runs 15 residues. The DNA of the CDR3 is TGTGCCCGCAGTTTAGCCACCCTGGACCGTTACCAAGCTTTCTTT. Its protein is CARSLATLDRYQAFF.

The chain combines TRBV7-8 with TRBJ2-3; the D gene is possibly TRBD2 (5 bases). CDR3 length equals 14 residues. V lost 5 bases and J 4 bases, leaving 13 bases between the germline ends. The germline V gene encodes CDR1 SGHVS and CDR2 FQNEAQ. DNA for the CDR3: TGTGCCAGCAGCCTAATTTCCGGGGCAGATACGCAGTATTTT. This sequence encodes CASSLISGADTQYF.